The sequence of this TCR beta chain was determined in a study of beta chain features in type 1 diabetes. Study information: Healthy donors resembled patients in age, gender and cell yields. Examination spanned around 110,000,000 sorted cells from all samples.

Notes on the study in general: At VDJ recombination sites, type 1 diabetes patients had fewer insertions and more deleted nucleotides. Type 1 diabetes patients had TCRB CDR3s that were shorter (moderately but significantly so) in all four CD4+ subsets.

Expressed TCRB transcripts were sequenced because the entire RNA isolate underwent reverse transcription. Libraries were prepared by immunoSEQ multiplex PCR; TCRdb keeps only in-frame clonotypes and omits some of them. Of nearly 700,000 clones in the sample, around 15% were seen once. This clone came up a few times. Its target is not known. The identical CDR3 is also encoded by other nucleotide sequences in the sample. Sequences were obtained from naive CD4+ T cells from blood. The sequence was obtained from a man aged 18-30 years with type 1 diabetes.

The CDR3 here is CASSRGRSGNTIYF. As DNA, the CDR3 is TGTGCCAGCAGCCGGGGTCGCTCTGGAAACACCATATATTTT. V and J are TRBV6-5 and TRBJ1-3; D call uncertain. Germline CDR1 reads MNHEY; CDR2 reads SVGAGI. Trimming cost V 6 bases and J 0 bases, with 9 bases left between them. The CDR3 extends over 14 amino acids.